The 20 T cell receptor beta chains in this list originate from one sample, sequenced in a study of early T cells in non-severe SARS-CoV-2 infection. MiXCR, applied by TCRdb to the 5' RACE reads, yields one record per CDR3 protein. This repertoire shows about 72,000 distinct CDR3 sequences, roughly 9.1% found once; its top ten account for approximately 3%. The specimen sequenced was whole blood. Receptors originate from an adult who was a healthcare worker with PCR-confirmed SARS-CoV-2 infection or an uninfected control (not recorded which).

The chain couples TRBV20-1 to TRBJ2-7, with a weak D call TRBD2 (5 bases). The germline V and J ends were trimmed by 6 bases and 1 base, with 10 bases remaining between them. Per germline, CDR1 DFQATT and CDR2 SNEGSKA (reference sequence). The CDR3 has 12 residues. The CDR3, as DNA: TGCAGTGCCAGCGGCACGTCCTACGAGCAGTACTTC. Translated, it gives CSASGTSYEQYF.

This chain uses TRBV2 with TRBJ2-7; 10 bases line up with TRBD1. Germline loops: CDR1 SNHLY, CDR2 FYNNEI. With V trimmed by 5 bases and J by 6 bases, 7 bases remained unmatched. This CDR3 spans 14 amino acids. This chain's CDR3 is CASSPDWTGGEQYF. Here the CDR3 DNA reads TGTGCCAGCAGTCCCGATTGGACAGGGGGCGAGCAGTACTTC.

This clonotype was seen repeatedly, ten times or more. This chain uses TRBV4-2 with TRBJ2-2, with 8 bases fitting TRBD2. Germline CDR1 is LGHNA and CDR2 is YNFKEQ. The CDR3 loop spans 15 amino acids. Losses at the gene ends were 1 base for V and 7 bases for J; bases not matched to a gene: 5. CDR3 protein: CASSQVIAGYGELFF. The CDR3 DNA reads TGTGCCAGCAGCCAAGTGATAGCGGGATACGGGGAGCTGTTTTTT.

This CDR3 reads CASRRTGLMTEAFF. The CDR3 bases are TGTGCCAGCAGAAGGACAGGGCTTATGACTGAAGCTTTCTTT. This rearrangement joins TRBV6-5 to TRBJ1-1, with TRBD1 matching over 8 bases. CDR3 length equals 14 residues. The germline V gene has CDR1 MNHEY and CDR2 SVGAGI. The V segment lost 6 bases and the J segment 5 bases; nucleotides outside the gene matches: 8.

The V and J genes are TRBV20-1 and TRBJ2-5; TRBD1 matches at 9 bases. V was clipped by 1 base and J by 4 bases; unmatched bases: 7. Germline CDR1 is DFQATT and CDR2 is SNEGSKA (reference sequence). The CDR3 sequence is 15 residues long. This CDR3 reads CSARGLQGAGETQYF. The CDR3 DNA reads as TGCAGTGCTAGAGGGTTACAGGGGGCAGGAGAGACCCAGTACTTC.

For the CDR3, the DNA is TGCGCCAGCAGCGTGGATGGTGACAGGGGCACCCCCTACGAGCAGTACTTC. It is translated as CASSVDGDRGTPYEQYF. The gene calls are TRBV5-1 and TRBJ2-7; 8 nucleotides match TRBD1. CDR3 size: 17 residues. Germline assignment: CDR1 SGHRS and CDR2 YFSETQ. V lost 4 bases, J lost 2 bases, and 14 bases stayed unmatched.

The V and J genes are TRBV4-2 and TRBJ1-2; 9 bases are shared with TRBD1. Trimming removed 0 bases from V and 4 bases from J; junction bases left unmatched: 9. Germline-derived CDR1 and CDR2 are LGHNA and YNFKEQ. The CDR3 covers 17 residues. DNA of the CDR3: TGTGCCAGCAGCCAAGAACCACAGGGGGCACGGACCTATGGCTACACCTTC. It yields the protein CASSQEPQGARTYGYTF.

This clonotype was detected ten times or more. V is TRBV6-5 and J is TRBJ2-7, with TRBD1 matching over 9 bases. Germline assignment: CDR1 MNHEY and CDR2 SVGAGI. Losses at the gene ends were 5 bases for V and 1 base for J; bases not matched to a gene: 3. There are 14 residues in the CDR3. Here the CDR3 reads CASSPGTGSYEQYF. Written as DNA, the CDR3 is TGTGCCAGCAGTCCCGGGACAGGGTCCTACGAGCAGTACTTC.

The J gene is TRBJ2-5, the V gene TRBV29-1; TRBD2 matches 11 bases. The CDR3 spans 14 residues. The V gene's germline CDR1 is SQVTM and CDR2 ANQGSEA. V trimming: 4 bases; J trimming: 4 bases; junction bases outside the gene matches: 5. The CDR3 DNA follows: TGCAGCGTTGTGTCTAGCGGGAGGCCAGAGACCCAGTACTTC. It codes for CSVVSSGRPETQYF.

With respect to this clonotype: A single base separates this from a much larger clone, so it may be a read error. The J gene is TRBJ2-3, the V gene TRBV12-3 or TRBV12-4, with TRBD1 identical over 8 bases. After removal of 7 bases from V and 8 bases from J, the junction contained 5 bases not matched to a gene. This CDR3 spans 12 amino acids. The CDR3 sequence is CASNQGAGTQYF. The CDR3 nucleotides are TGTGCCAGCAATCAGGGGGCAGGTACGCAGTATTTT.

For the CDR3, the DNA is TGTGCCAGCAACCGAGCGGGAGCGGCGTACGAGCAGTACTTC. It yields the protein CASNRAGAAYEQYF. V gene TRBV12-3 or TRBV12-4 combines with J gene TRBJ2-7; 8 positions match TRBD2. The CDR3 sequence is 14 residues long. J gave up 4 bases and V 7 bases, and 9 bases lay outside the gene matches.

The rearrangement links TRBV6-1 to TRBJ1-5; D is undetermined. The CDR3 spans 15 residues. V was trimmed by 7 bases and J by 0 bases, leaving 13 bases between them. Germline V lookup: CDR1 MNHNS, CDR2 SASEGT. The CDR3 region is CASMIDNYSNQPQHF. CDR3 DNA sequence: TGTGCCAGCATGATAGACAACTATAGCAATCAGCCCCAGCATTTT.

This clonotype was seen at least ten times. The V and J genes are TRBV5-1 and TRBJ2-2; TRBD2 agrees at 12 bases. This CDR3 spans 19 amino acids. Germline loops: CDR1 SGHRS, CDR2 YFSETQ. The V gene end was trimmed by 0 bases and the J gene end by 1 base; junction bases not matched to a gene: 7. CDR3 sequence: CASSLATSGRRRNTGELFF. CDR3 nucleotide sequence: TGCGCCAGCAGCTTGGCCACTAGCGGGAGGAGACGGAACACCGGGGAGCTGTTTTTT.

The chain is built from TRBV20-1 and TRBJ1-1; TRBD1 matches 7 bases. The CDR3 is 14 residues long. After removal of 2 bases from V and 1 base from J, the junction contained 4 bases not matched to a gene. Germline CDR1 and CDR2: DFQATT and SNEGSKA (reference sequence). CDR3 residues: CSARPGTANTEAFF. The DNA of the CDR3 is TGCAGTGCTAGACCGGGGACAGCGAACACTGAAGCTTTCTTT.

This clonotype has a count of ten or more. The chain recombines TRBV4-3 with TRBJ2-1, with 12 bases matching TRBD2. The CDR3 has 18 amino acids. The V gene end was trimmed by 2 bases and the J gene end by 5 bases; junction bases not matched to a gene: 10. Germline CDR1 reads LGHNA; CDR2 reads YSLEER. For the CDR3, the DNA is TGCGCCAGCAGCCAATTCGGCCGGGGACTAGCGGGCCACAATGAGCAGTTCTTC. Residues: CASSQFGRGLAGHNEQFF.

This chain joins TRBV7-9 and TRBJ2-1; 12 nucleotides line up with TRBD2. The CDR3 is 15 residues long. The V segment lost 5 bases and the J segment 4 bases; nucleotides outside the gene matches: 3. Per the germline V gene, CDR1 is SEHNR and CDR2 is FQNEAQ (reference sequence). The CDR3 sequence: CASSRGLAGYNEQFF. CDR3 coding DNA: TGTGCCAGCAGCAGGGGACTAGCGGGTTACAATGAGCAGTTCTTC.

This clonotype was picked up many times. The chain recombines TRBV29-1 with TRBJ2-7; D may be TRBD1 (6 bases). Germline CDR1 SQVTM, CDR2 ANQGSEA. The V end lost 2 bases, the J end lost 2 bases, and 16 bases lay between the germline ends. CDR3 length equals 15 residues. The CDR3 sequence: CSVESGQPKPYEQYF. The CDR3 nucleotides read TGCAGCGTTGAATCTGGACAGCCAAAACCCTACGAGCAGTACTTC.

This clonotype was seen at least ten times. The V and J genes are TRBV27 and TRBJ2-7; a weak D match, TRBD1 (6 bases). The germline CDR1 and CDR2 sequences are MNHEY and SMNVEV (reference sequence). With 5 bases removed from V and 2 bases from J, the gap between germline ends came to 16 bases. The CDR3 totals 15 residues. As DNA, the CDR3 is TGTGCCAGCAGTCGTTTGGGGACAAATACCTACGAGCAGTACTTC. The encoded protein is CASSRLGTNTYEQYF.

Points on this clonotype: Since a much larger clone is just one base distant, this may be a read error. The chain combines TRBV29-1 with TRBJ2-3; D is uncertain. Germline V lookup: CDR1 SQVTM, CDR2 ANQGSEA. This CDR3 has 10 amino acids. CDR3 DNA sequence: TGCACCGTTGTAAGAGATACGCAGTATTTT. This encodes CTVVRDTQYF.

This clonotype was detected a few times. This chain links TRBV28 with TRBJ1-6, with unresolved D. Trimming took off 1 base at V and 7 bases at J, with 5 bases between the two ends. The CDR3 consists of 13 residues. Germline V gene lookup returns CDR1 MDHEN and CDR2 SYDVKM. CDR3 loop: CASSLFRNSPLHF. Written as DNA, the CDR3 is TGTGCCAGCAGTTTATTCAGGAATTCACCCCTCCACTTT.